This T cell receptor (beta chain) was sequenced during a study of regulatory T cells in long-lasting Graves disease. The study, taken as a whole, reports: Since the sample size was small, accuracy may have been reduced. Clonotypes that were public and shared totalled around 2,700 in persistent patients versus 750 to 1,000 in new patients. With persistent disease, TRBV28, TRBJ1-2 and TRBJ2-5 were the favored segments.

As for this clonotype: Antigen: not known.

This sample's time point: persistent/refractory GD, antithyroid drugs over 5 years with positive TRAb. The authors made the TCR library using RNA they extracted from PBMCs. The guidelines of the American Thyroid Association were the basis for diagnosing Graves' disease. Arm-PCR of CDR3 regions and iRepertoire HTBI primers were the basis on which TCR beta libraries were built. Each CDR3 protein is one row after TCRdb ran MiXCR on the multiplex PCR reads. The sample shows about 470,000 distinct CDR3 sequences, around 20% of them seen only once. The CDR3 runs 16 residues. CDR1 MDHEN and CDR2 SYDVKM come from the germline V gene. V lost 3 bases and J lost 6; bases outside the gene matches: 11.

V gene TRBV28 combines with J gene TRBJ2-7, with 10 bases that match TRBD2. The sample consisted of peripheral blood mononuclear cells (PBMCs), taken when the disease was refractory, from a patient treated with antithyroid drugs. This receptor was taken from a female donor with Graves disease. The CDR3 sequence is CASSLSLAGVLSEQYF. CDR3 nucleotide sequence: TGTGCCAGCAGTTTGAGCCTAGCGGGAGTGCTGAGCGAGCAGTACTTC. Filled out from reference TRBV28 and TRBJ2-7, the complete variable domain reads DVKVTQSSRYLVKRTGEKVFLECVQDMDHENMFWYRQDPGLGLRLIYFSYDVKMKEKGDIPEGYSVSREKKERFSLILESASTNQTSMYLCASSLSLAGVLSEQYFGPGTRLTVT.